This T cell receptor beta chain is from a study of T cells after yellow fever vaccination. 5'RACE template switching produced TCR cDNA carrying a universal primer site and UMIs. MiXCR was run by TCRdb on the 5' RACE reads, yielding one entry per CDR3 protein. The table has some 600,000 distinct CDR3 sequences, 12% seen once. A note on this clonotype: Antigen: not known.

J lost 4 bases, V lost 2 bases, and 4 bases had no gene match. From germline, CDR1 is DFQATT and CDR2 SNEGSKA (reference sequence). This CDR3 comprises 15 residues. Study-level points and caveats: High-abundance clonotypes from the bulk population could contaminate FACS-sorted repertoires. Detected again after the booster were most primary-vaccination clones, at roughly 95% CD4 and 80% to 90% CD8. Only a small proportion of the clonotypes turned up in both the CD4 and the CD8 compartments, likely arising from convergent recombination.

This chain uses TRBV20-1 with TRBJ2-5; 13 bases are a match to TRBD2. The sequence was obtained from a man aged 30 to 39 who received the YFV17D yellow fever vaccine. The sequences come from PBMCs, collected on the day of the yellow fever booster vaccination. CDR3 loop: CSARRTSGSLETQYF. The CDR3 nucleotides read TGCAGTGCTAGAAGGACTAGCGGGAGCTTAGAGACCCAGTACTTC.